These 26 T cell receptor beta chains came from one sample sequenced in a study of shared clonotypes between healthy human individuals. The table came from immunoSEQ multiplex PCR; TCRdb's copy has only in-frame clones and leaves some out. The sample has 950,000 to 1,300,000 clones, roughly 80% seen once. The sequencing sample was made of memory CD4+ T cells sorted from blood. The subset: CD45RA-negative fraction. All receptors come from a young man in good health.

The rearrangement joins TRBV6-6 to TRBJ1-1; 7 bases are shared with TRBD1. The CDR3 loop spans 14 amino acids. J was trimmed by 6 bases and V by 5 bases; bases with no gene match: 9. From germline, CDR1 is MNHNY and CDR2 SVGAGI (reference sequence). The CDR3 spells CASSQGGAVPEAFF. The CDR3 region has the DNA TGTGCCAGCAGTCAGGGGGGCGCAGTTCCTGAAGCTTTCTTT.

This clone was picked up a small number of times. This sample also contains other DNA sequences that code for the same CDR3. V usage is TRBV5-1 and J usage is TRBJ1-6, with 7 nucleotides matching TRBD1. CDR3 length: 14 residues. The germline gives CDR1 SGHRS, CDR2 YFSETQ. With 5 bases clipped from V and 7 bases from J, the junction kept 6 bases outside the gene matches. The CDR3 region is CASSLDRVNSPLHF. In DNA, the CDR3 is TGCGCCAGCAGTTTAGACAGGGTGAATTCACCCCTCCACTTT.

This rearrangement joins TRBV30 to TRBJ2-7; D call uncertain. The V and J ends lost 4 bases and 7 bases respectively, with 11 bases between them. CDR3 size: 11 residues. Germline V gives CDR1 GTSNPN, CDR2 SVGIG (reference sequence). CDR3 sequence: CAWMQTGEQYF. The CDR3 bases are TGTGCCTGGATGCAGACGGGTGAGCAGTACTTC. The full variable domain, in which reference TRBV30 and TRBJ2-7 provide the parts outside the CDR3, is SQTIHQWPATLVQPVGSPLSLECTVEGTSNPNLYWYRQAAGRGLQLLFYSVGIGQISSEVPQNLSASRPQDRQFILSSKKLLLSDSGFYLCAWMQTGEQYFGPGTRLTVT.

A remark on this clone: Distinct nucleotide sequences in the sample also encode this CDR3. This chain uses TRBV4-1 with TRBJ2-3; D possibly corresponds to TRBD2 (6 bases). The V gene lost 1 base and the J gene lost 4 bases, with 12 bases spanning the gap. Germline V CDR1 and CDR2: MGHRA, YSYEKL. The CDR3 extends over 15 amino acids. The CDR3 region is CASSQGGGAPDTQYF. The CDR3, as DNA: TGCGCCAGCAGCCAAGGAGGCGGGGCTCCAGATACGCAGTATTTT.

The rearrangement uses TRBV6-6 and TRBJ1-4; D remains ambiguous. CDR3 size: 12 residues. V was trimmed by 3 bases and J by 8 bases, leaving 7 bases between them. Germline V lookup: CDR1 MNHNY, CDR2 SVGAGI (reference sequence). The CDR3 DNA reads TGTGCCAGCAGTTATCCGGGCGAAAAACTGTTTTTT. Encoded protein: CASSYPGEKLFF.

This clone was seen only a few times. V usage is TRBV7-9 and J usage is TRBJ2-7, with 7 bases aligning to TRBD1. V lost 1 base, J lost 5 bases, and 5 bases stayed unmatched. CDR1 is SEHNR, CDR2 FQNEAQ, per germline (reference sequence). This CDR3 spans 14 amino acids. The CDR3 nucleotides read TGTGCCAGCAGCTTAGGACAGGGTCACCACGAGCAGTACTTC. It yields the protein CASSLGQGHHEQYF.

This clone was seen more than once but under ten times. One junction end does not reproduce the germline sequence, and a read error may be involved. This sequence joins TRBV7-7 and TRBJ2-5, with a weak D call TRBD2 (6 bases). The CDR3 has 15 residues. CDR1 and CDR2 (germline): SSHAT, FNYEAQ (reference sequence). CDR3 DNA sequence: TGTGCTAGCAGCTCACGACCCGACGGGGGAGAGACCCAGTACTTC. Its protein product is CASSSRPDGGETQYF. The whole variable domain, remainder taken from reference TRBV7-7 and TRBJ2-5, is GAGVSQSPRYKVTKRGQDVTLRCDPISSHATLYWYQQALGQGPEFLTYFNYEAQPDKSGLPSDRFSAERPEGSISTLTIQRTEQRDSAMYRCASSSRPDGGETQYFGPGTRLLVL.

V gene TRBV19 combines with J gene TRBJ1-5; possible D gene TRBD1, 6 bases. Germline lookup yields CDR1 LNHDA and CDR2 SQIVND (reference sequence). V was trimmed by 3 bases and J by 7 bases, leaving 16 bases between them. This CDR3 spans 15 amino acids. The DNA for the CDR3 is TGTGCCAGTAGTATCGGGGAAGGGGGTAAGCAGCCCCAGCATTTT. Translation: CASSIGEGGKQPQHF.

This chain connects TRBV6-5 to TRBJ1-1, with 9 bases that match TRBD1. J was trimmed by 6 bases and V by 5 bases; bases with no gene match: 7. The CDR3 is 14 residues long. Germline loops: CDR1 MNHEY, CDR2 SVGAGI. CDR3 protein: CASSRQGVGSEAFF. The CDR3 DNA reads TGTGCCAGCAGTAGACAGGGGGTGGGTTCTGAAGCTTTCTTT.

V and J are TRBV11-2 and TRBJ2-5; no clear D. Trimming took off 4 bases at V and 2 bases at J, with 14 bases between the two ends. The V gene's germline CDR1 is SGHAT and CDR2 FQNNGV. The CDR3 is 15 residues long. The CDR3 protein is CASSYSGKYQETQYF. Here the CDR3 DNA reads TGTGCCAGCAGCTATAGTGGGAAATATCAAGAGACCCAGTACTTC.

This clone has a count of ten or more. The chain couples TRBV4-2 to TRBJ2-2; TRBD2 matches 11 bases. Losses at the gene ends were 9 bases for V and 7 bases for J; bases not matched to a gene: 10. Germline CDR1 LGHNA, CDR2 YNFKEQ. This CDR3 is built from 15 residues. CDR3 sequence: CASFRTSGGGGELFF. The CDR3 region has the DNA TGTGCCAGTTTTCGCACTAGCGGGGGTGGCGGGGAGCTGTTTTTT.

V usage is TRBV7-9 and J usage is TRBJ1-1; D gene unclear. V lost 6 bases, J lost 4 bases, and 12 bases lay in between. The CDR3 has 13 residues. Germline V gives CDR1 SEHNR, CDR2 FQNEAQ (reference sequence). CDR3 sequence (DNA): TGTGCCAGCAGGCGGTTTGATACCACTGAAGCTTTCTTT. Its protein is CASRRFDTTEAFF.

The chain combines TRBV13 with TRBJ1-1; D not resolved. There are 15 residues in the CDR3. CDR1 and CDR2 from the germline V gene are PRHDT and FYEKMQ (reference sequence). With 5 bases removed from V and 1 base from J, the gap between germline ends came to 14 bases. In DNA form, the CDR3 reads TGTGCCAGCAGCCCCAGCAGTTTGACGAACACTGAAGCTTTCTTT. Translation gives CASSPSSLTNTEAFF.

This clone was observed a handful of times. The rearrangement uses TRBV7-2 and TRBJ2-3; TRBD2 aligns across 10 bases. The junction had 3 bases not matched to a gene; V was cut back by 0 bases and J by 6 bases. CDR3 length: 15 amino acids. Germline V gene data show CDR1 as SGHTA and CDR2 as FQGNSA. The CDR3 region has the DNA TGTGCCAGCAGCTTAGCGCTAGCGGGAGCGGATACGCAGTATTTT. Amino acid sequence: CASSLALAGADTQYF. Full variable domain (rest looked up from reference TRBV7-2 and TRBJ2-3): GAGVSQSPSNKVTEKGKDVELRCDPISGHTALYWYRQSLGQGLEFLIYFQGNSAPDKSGLPSDRFSAERTGGSVSTLTIQRTQQEDSAVYLCASSLALAGADTQYFGPGTRLTVL.

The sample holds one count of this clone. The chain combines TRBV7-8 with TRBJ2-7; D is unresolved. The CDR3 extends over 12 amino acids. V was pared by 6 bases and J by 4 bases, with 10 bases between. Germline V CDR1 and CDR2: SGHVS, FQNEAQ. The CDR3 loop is CASRPPGYEQYF. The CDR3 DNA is TGTGCCAGCAGACCCCCTGGGTACGAGCAGTACTTC.

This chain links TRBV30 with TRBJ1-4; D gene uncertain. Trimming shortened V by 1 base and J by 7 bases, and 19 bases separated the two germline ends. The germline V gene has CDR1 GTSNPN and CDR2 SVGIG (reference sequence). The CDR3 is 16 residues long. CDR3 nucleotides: TGTGCCTGGAGTGACCTCGGATTATCTTCTCGTGAAAAACTGTTTTTT. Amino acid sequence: CAWSDLGLSSREKLFF.

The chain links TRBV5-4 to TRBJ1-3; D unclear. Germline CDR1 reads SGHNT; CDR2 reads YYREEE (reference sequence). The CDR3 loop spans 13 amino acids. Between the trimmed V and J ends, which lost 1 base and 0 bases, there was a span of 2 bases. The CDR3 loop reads CASSLFSGNTIYF. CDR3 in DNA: TGTGCCAGCAGCTTGTTCTCTGGAAACACCATATATTTT.

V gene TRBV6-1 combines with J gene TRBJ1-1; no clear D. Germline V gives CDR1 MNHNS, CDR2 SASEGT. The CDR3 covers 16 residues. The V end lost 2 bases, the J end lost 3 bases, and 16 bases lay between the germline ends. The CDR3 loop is CASSERTTPADTEAFF. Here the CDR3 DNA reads TGTGCCAGCAGTGAACGTACTACCCCCGCGGACACTGAAGCTTTCTTT.

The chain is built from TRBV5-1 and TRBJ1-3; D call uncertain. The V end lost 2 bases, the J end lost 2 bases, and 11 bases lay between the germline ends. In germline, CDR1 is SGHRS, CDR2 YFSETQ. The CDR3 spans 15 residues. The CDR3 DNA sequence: TGCGCCAGCAGCTTTTCTTATACAACTGGAAACACCATATATTTT. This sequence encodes CASSFSYTTGNTIYF.

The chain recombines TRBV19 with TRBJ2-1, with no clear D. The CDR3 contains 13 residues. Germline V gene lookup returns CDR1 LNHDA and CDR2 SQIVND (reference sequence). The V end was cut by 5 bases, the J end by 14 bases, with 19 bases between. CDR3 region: CASSSPVRDRKFF. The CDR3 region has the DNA TGTGCCAGTAGTTCCCCGGTTAGGGATCGGAAGTTCTTC. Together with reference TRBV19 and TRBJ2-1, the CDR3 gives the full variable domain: DGGITQSPKYLFRKEGQNVTLSCEQNLNHDAMYWYRQDPGQGLRLIYYSQIVNDFQKGDIAEGYSVSREKKESFPLTVTSAQKNPTAFYLCASSSPVRDRKFFGPGTRLTVL.

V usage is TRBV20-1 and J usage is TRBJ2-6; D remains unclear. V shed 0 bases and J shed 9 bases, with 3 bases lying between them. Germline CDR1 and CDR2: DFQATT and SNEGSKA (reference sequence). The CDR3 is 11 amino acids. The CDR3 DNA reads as TGCAGTGCTAGAGAGGTCAACGTCCTGACTTTC. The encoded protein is CSAREVNVLTF.

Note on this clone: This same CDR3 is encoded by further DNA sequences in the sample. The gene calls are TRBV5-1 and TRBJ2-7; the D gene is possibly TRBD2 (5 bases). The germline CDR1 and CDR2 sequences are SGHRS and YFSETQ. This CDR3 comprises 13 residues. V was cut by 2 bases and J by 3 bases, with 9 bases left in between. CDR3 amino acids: CASSLADGYEQYF. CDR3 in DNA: TGCGCCAGCAGCTTAGCGGACGGCTACGAGCAGTACTTC. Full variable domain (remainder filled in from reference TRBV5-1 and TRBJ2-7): KAGVTQTPRYLIKTRGQQVTLSCSPISGHRSVSWYQQTPGQGLQFLFEYFSETQRNKGNFPGRFSGRQFSNSRSEMNVSTLELGDSALYLCASSLADGYEQYFGPGTRLTVT.

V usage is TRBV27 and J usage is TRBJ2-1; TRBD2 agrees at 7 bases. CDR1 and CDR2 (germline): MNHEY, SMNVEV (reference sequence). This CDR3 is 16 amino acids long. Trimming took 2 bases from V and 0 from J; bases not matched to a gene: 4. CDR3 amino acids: CASSLGGVSSYNEQFF. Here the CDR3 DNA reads TGTGCCAGCAGTTTAGGGGGGGTAAGCTCCTACAATGAGCAGTTCTTC.

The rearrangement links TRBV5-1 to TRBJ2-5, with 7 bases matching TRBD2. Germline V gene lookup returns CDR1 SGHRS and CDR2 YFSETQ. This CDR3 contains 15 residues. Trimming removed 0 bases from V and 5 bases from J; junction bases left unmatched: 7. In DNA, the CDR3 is TGCGCCAGCAGCTTGGTTTGGACTAGTGGGGAGACCCAGTACTTC. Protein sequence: CASSLVWTSGETQYF.

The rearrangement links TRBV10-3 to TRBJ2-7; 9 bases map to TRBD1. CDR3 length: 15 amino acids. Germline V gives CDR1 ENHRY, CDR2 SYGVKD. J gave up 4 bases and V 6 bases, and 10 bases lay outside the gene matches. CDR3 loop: CAIRGGQGVRYEQYF. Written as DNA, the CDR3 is TGTGCCATCAGGGGGGGACAGGGAGTGAGGTACGAGCAGTACTTC.

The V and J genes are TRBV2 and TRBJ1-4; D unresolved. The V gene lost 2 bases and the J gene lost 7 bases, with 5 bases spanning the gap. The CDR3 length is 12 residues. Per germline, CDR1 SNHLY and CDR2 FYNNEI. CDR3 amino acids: CASSERGEKLFF. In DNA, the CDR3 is TGTGCCAGCAGTGAACGGGGTGAAAAACTGTTTTTT.